The 8 T cell receptor beta chains below all came from one sample that was sequenced in a study of T cell responses to AZD1222 COVID-19 vaccine. Here immunoSEQ multiplex PCR was the method, and the copy in TCRdb shows in-frame clones only, minus some. Among nearly 110,000 clones listed, about nine tenths were seen once. The source material was peripheral blood, sampled on day 0 of AZD1222 vaccination. Every receptor here comes from an adult in good health.

This chain connects TRBV4-3 to TRBJ1-1; D is uncertain. Trimming removed 0 bases from V and 1 base from J, with 9 bases in between. The germline gives CDR1 LGHNA, CDR2 YSLEER. This CDR3 contains 15 residues. CDR3 sequence reads: CASSQEPDANTEAFF. CDR3 nucleotides: TGCGCCAGCAGCCAAGAACCAGACGCGAACACTGAAGCTTTCTTT.

This chain joins TRBV7-9 and TRBJ2-7; 11 bases map to TRBD2. The CDR3 is 14 residues long. Trimming removed 3 bases from V and 4 bases from J; junction bases left unmatched: 2. Germline-derived CDR1 and CDR2 are SEHNR and FQNEAQ (reference sequence). Here the CDR3 DNA reads TGTGCCAGCAGCTTCTTAGCGGGAGGGTACGAGCAGTACTTC. Translated, it gives CASSFLAGGYEQYF.

This rearrangement joins TRBV5-6 to TRBJ2-5; TRBD1 is a possible D gene (5 bases). Trimming took 5 bases from V and 4 from J, leaving 15 bases between them. This CDR3 comprises 14 residues. Germline V gene sequence: CDR1 SGHDT, CDR2 YYEEEE. The CDR3 sequence is CASRVSRVGETQYF. The CDR3, as DNA: TGTGCCAGCAGGGTGAGCAGGGTAGGAGAGACCCAGTACTTC.

This sequence joins TRBV7-2 and TRBJ1-4; TRBD1 matches at 8 bases. Per the germline V gene, CDR1 is SGHTA and CDR2 is FQGNSA. There are 14 residues in the CDR3. V lost 6 bases to trimming and J lost 8 bases; unmatched junction nucleotides: 8. The CDR3 DNA sequence: TGTGCCAGCAGTCAAGACAGGGGACGCGAAAAACTGTTTTTT. Translating gives CASSQDRGREKLFF.

The chain joins TRBV6-1 to TRBJ2-2, with 12 bases fitting TRBD2. J lost 3 bases, V lost 3 bases, and 2 bases had no gene match. This CDR3 is built from 16 residues. Germline values: CDR1 MNHNS, CDR2 SASEGT. The CDR3 loop reads CASSDLAGGHTGELFF. For the CDR3, the DNA is TGTGCCAGCAGTGATCTAGCGGGGGGGCACACCGGGGAGCTGTTTTTT.

This clone has just one count. This sequence joins TRBV20-1 and TRBJ2-7; 7 bases are shared with TRBD2. Trimming removed 3 bases from V and 3 bases from J; junction bases left unmatched: 8. The V gene's germline CDR1 is DFQATT and CDR2 SNEGSKA (reference sequence). There are 14 residues in the CDR3. This chain's CDR3 is CSASSLRGDYEQYF. For the CDR3, the DNA is TGCAGTGCTAGTAGCTTACGGGGGGACTACGAGCAGTACTTC.

V and J are TRBV7-2 and TRBJ1-4; TRBD1 agrees at 10 bases. CDR3 length equals 13 residues. The germline V gene encodes CDR1 SGHTA and CDR2 FQGNSA. J was trimmed by 14 bases and V by 2 bases; bases with no gene match: 5. The CDR3 DNA follows: TGTGCCAGCAGCTTATGGGACAGGGGTATCCTGTTTTTT. Translation gives CASSLWDRGILFF.

The chain recombines TRBV6-2 or TRBV6-3 with TRBJ2-7, with 7 bases matching TRBD1. The CDR3 covers 14 residues. With V trimmed by 0 bases and J by 3 bases, 2 bases remained unmatched. Germline V lookup: CDR1 MNHEY, CDR2 SVGEGT. This chain's CDR3 is CASSYSSGGYEQYF. CDR3 DNA sequence: TGTGCCAGCAGTTACTCGTCAGGGGGCTACGAGCAGTACTTC.